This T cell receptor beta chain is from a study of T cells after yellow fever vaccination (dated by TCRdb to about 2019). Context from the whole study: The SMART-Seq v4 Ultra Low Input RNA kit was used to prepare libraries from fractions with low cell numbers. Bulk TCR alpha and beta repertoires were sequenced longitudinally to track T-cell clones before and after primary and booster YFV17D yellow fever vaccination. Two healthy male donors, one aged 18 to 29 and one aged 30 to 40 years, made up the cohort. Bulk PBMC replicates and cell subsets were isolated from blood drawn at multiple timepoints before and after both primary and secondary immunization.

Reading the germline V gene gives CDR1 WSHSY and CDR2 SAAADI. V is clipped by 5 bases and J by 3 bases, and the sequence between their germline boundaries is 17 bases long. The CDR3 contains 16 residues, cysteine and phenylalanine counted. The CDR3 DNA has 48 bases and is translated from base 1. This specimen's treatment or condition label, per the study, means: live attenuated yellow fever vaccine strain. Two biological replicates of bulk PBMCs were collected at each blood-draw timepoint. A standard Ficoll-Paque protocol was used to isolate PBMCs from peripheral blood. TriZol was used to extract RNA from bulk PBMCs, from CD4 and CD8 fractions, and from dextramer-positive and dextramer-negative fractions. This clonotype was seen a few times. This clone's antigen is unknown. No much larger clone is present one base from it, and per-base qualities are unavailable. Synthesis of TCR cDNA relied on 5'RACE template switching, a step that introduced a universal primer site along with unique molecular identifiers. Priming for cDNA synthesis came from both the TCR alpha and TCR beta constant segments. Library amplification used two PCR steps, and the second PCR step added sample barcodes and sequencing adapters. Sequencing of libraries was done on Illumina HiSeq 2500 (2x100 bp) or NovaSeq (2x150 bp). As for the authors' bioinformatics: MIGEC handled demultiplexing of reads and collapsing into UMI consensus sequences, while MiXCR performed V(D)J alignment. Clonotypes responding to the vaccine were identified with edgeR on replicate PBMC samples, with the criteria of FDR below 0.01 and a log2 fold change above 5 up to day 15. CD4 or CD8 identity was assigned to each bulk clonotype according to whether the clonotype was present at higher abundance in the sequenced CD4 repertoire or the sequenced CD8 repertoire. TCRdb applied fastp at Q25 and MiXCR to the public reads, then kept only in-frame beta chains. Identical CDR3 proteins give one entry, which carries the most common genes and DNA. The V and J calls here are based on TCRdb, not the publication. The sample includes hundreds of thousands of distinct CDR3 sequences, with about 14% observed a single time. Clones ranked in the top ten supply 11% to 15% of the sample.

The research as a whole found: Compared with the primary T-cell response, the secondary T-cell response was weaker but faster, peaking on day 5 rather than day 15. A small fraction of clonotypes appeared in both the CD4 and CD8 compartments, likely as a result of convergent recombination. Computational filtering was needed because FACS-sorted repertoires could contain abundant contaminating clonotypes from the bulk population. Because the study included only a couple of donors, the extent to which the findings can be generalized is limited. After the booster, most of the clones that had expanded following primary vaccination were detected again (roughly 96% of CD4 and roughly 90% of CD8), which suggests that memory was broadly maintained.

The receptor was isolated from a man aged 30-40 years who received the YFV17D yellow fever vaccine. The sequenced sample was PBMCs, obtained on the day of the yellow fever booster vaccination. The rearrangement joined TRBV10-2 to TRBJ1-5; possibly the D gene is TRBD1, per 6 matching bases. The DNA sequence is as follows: TGCGCCAGCAGTTCCGGATTGGGGGGCTACAATCAGCCCCAGCATTTT. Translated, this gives CASSSGLGGYNQPQHF.